This is a list of T cell receptor beta chains from one sample in a study of CD8+ T cells in alopecia areata. The table came from immunoSEQ multiplex PCR; TCRdb's copy has only in-frame clones and leaves some out. The table includes over 150,000 clones, 50% to 70% detected once. Specimen: CD4+ T cells sorted from blood, collected at week 0. The source is a human donor with alopecia areata. Each CDR3 is given with its conserved first and last residue. The D gene is left open where the match is weak. The size of a clone is reported for some rows only, either as once, few or many, or as a class for expanded clones.

j_call,d_call,clone_size,v_call,cdr3_nt,cdr3_aa
TRBJ2-3,.,few,TRBV18,TGTGCCAGCTCCCGTGTGCGGTCTAGCACAGATACGCAGTATTTT,CASSRVRSSTDTQYF
TRBJ2-7,TRBD1,.,TRBV29-1,TGCAGCGCACGGAGGACAGGACCAAACTACGAGCAGTACTTC,CSARRTGPNYEQYF
TRBJ2-4,.,.,TRBV9,TGTGCCAGCAGCGTAGGAGAAGGCCTCACCAAAAACATTCAGTACTTC,CASSVGEGLTKNIQYF
TRBJ1-2,.,.,TRBV23-1,TGCGCCAGCAGTCAATCCATCACCGGGCCCGCTCGATTCTATGGCTACACCTTC,CASSQSITGPARFYGYTF
TRBJ2-7,.,.,TRBV5-1,TGCGCCAGCCGAGCAGGGAACGAGCAGTACTTC,CASRAGNEQYF
TRBJ2-3,.,.,TRBV20-1,TGCAGGGTACCCAGCACAGATACGCAGTATTTT,CRVPSTDTQYF
TRBJ2-1,TRBD2,many,TRBV28,TGTGCCAGCAGCGCCCCGGGGGGATGGAATGAGCAGTTCTTC,CASSAPGGWNEQFF
TRBJ1-6,.,.,TRBV30,TGTGCCTTCGGGACACCGGCTAATTCACCCCTCCACTTT,CAFGTPANSPLHF
TRBJ2-7,.,.,TRBV14,TGTGCCAGCAGCCAAGCCGGCAGTAACTCCTACGAGCAGTACTTC,CASSQAGSNSYEQYF
TRBJ1-1,.,.,TRBV29-1,TGCAGCGTTTCGGGACTTATGAACACTGAAGCTTTCTTT,CSVSGLMNTEAFF
TRBJ1-5,.,.,TRBV4-3,TGCGCCAGCAGCCTTAGTATGGATCAGCCCCAGCATTTT,CASSLSMDQPQHF
TRBJ2-1,TRBD2,.,TRBV2,TGTGCCAGCATGCGGGGGGCATACTCCTACAATGAGCAGTTCTTC,CASMRGAYSYNEQFF
TRBJ2-7,.,.,TRBV5-4,TGTGCCAGCAGCTTGGCCGGTCAGGCGAGCTCCTACGAGCAGTACTTC,CASSLAGQASSYEQYF
TRBJ1-5,TRBD1,.,TRBV27,TGTGCCAGCAGCCGAACCTCGGGACAGAGCCACAATCAGCCCCAGCATTTT,CASSRTSGQSHNQPQHF
TRBJ2-5,TRBD2,.,TRBV9,TGTGCCAGCAGCGTAGATCTAGCGGGGGTTCTCGAGACCCAGTACTTC,CASSVDLAGVLETQYF
TRBJ1-4,.,few,TRBV7-8,TGTGCCAGCAGCTTAGCTGATGAAAAACTGTTTTTT,CASSLADEKLFF
TRBJ1-5,TRBD1,.,TRBV19,TGTGCCAGTAGTGAAATTGGGACAGGGGGCCTCAATCAGCCCCAGCATTTT,CASSEIGTGGLNQPQHF
TRBJ2-7,TRBD1,few,TRBV5-6,TGTGCCAGCAGCGGAACCCGGGACAGGGGGCTCGAGCAGTACTTC,CASSGTRDRGLEQYF
TRBJ1-1,TRBD1,once,TRBV30,TGTGCCTGTGGACAGGATGTAACGGGAGAAGCTTTCTTT,CACGQDVTGEAFF
TRBJ2-7,.,.,TRBV5-4,TGTGCCAGCAGAATTATGGGGTCCTACGAGCAGTACTTC,CASRIMGSYEQYF
TRBJ2-1,.,.,TRBV25-1,TGTGCCAGCAGTGCAACCGGGTTCCTCAATGAGCAGTTCTTC,CASSATGFLNEQFF
TRBJ2-1,.,.,TRBV29-1,TGCAGCGTTGAACTGGGGCACAATGAGCAGTTCTTC,CSVELGHNEQFF
TRBJ1-5,TRBD1,.,TRBV27,TGTGCCAGCAGTCCCTGGCGTGCAGGGGGAGGTCAGCCCCAGCATTTT,CASSPWRAGGGQPQHF
TRBJ2-3,.,.,TRBV5-1,TGCGCCAGCAGCCCGGGCGGGGTTCAGACAGATACGCAGTATTTT,CASSPGGVQTDTQYF
TRBJ2-1,TRBD1,.,TRBV30,TGTGCCTGGGGAACGCCCACAGGGGTAACCTACAATGAGCAGTTCTTC,CAWGTPTGVTYNEQFF
TRBJ2-7,.,.,TRBV18,TGTGCCAGCTCAGGGCAGGCCAGCTCCTACGAGCAGTACTTC,CASSGQASSYEQYF
TRBJ2-7,TRBD2,few,TRBV18,TGTGCCAGCTCACCCCGGACTAGCGGGGGGGCATACGAGCAGTACTTC,CASSPRTSGGAYEQYF
TRBJ2-5,.,.,TRBV4-3,TGCGCCAGCAGCCAAGATCCCGGGGAAGAGACCCAGTACTTC,CASSQDPGEETQYF
TRBJ1-2,.,.,TRBV2,TGTGCCAGCAGTGATCCCGGGTTCGGGGGCTACACCTTC,CASSDPGFGGYTF
TRBJ2-5,.,.,TRBV6-1,TGTGCCAGCAGTGAAGCGCGAGGGACCGCCCGGTCGACCCAGTACTTC,CASSEARGTARSTQYF
TRBJ1-1,.,.,TRBV30,TGTGCCTGGAGTGTACGAGAGACGCAGGATGGAGCTTTCTTT,CAWSVRETQDGAFF
TRBJ1-5,TRBD1,.,TRBV27,TGTGCCAGCAAGAGGGACAGGGGATTTCAGCCCCAGCATTTT,CASKRDRGFQPQHF
TRBJ1-1,TRBD1,.,TRBV5-1,TGCGCCAGCAGCTTGTTTGGACAGGAGAACACTGAAGCTTTCTTT,CASSLFGQENTEAFF
TRBJ2-7,TRBD2,.,TRBV5-4,TGTGCCAGCAGCGCAGGGACTAGCGGGGGATACGAGCAGTACTTC,CASSAGTSGGYEQYF
TRBJ2-5,.,once,TRBV19,TGTGCCAGTAGTAGGGGAGGACGGTTCCAAGAGACCCAGTACTTC,CASSRGGRFQETQYF
TRBJ2-3,.,.,TRBV30,TGTGCCTGGAGTTACCAAGATACGCAGTATTTT,CAWSYQDTQYF
TRBJ1-2,TRBD1,.,TRBV4-3,TGCGCCAGCAGCCAGACGACAGGGGCGGGGGGCTACACCTTC,CASSQTTGAGGYTF
TRBJ2-3,.,.,TRBV2,TGTGCCAGCAGGACGGGTCTAACAGATACGCAGTATTTT,CASRTGLTDTQYF
TRBJ2-6,TRBD1,few,TRBV7-2,TGTGCCAGCAGCACGCGGACAGGGACTTTTACCTCTGGGGCCAACGTCCTGACTTTC,CASSTRTGTFTSGANVLTF
TRBJ2-7,.,.,TRBV7-8,TGTGCCAGCAGCTTACGCGGGAAGTCCTACGAGCAGTACTTC,CASSLRGKSYEQYF
TRBJ1-1,.,.,TRBV6-1,TGTGCCAGCAGTGAAGAATTGGGACGGGGAGCTTTCTTT,CASSEELGRGAFF
TRBJ1-6,.,few,TRBV4-1,TGCGCCAGCAGCCAAGATTGGGGGGGTAATTCACCCCTCCACTTT,CASSQDWGGNSPLHF
TRBJ1-1,.,.,TRBV29-1,TGCAGCGTTGTACGTCCAGCGAACACTGAAGCTTTCTTT,CSVVRPANTEAFF
TRBJ2-6,.,many,TRBV29-1,TGCAGCGTCGGCCGGGGGACTGGGGCCAACGTCCTGACTTTC,CSVGRGTGANVLTF
TRBJ1-1,.,few,TRBV29-1,TGCAGCGTTTCACCAGGGGACACTGAAGCTTTCTTT,CSVSPGDTEAFF
TRBJ2-4,.,.,TRBV27,TGTGCCAGCAGTTCTAGGGACACCGGGGACATTCAGTACTTC,CASSSRDTGDIQYF
TRBJ2-3,.,.,TRBV29-1,TGCAGCGTTCAGGGGCGCTACACAGATACGCAGTATTTT,CSVQGRYTDTQYF
TRBJ1-6,.,.,TRBV30,TGTGCCTTATCACTGAGCTCCTATAATTCACCCCTCCACTTT,CALSLSSYNSPLHF
TRBJ1-1,.,few,TRBV29-1,TGCAGCGCCGGCGGGGCGGGTAACACTGAAGCTTTCTTT,CSAGGAGNTEAFF
TRBJ2-4,.,.,TRBV29-1,TGCAGCGTTGACTCCGGGAACATTCAGTACTTC,CSVDSGNIQYF
TRBJ1-2,.,few,TRBV28,TGTGCCAGCAGTACTAACAGAATCGGTGGCTACACCTTC,CASSTNRIGGYTF
TRBJ1-1,.,.,TRBV30,TGTGCCTGGCACCGGGCCCAAGCTTTCTTT,CAWHRAQAFF
TRBJ2-3,.,few,TRBV10-3,TGTGCCATCAGTGAGCCTGGGCGCACAGATACGCAGTATTTT,CAISEPGRTDTQYF
TRBJ1-1,TRBD1,.,TRBV29-1,TGCAGCGTTGGGACAGGCAACACTGAAGCTTTCTTT,CSVGTGNTEAFF
TRBJ1-2,.,.,TRBV2,TGTGCCAGCAGTGTGCGGTTTACTCTTCTCTATGGCTACACCTTC,CASSVRFTLLYGYTF
TRBJ2-4,.,.,TRBV30,TGTGCCTGGAGGTTTGGAGACATTCAGTACTTC,CAWRFGDIQYF
TRBJ1-2,.,.,TRBV7-2,TGTGCCAGCAGCGCATTAGGACGCGAGGGTGGCTACACCTTC,CASSALGREGGYTF